This TCR beta chain derives from a study of regulatory T cells in long-lasting Graves disease (dated by TCRdb to 2020 to 2022). With regard to the full study: Newly diagnosed Graves' disease patients had taken antithyroid drugs for less than 3 months. Peripheral blood TCR sequencing and RNA sequencing compared persistent Graves' disease patients with newly diagnosed Graves' disease patients. The study took place in China and was registered as a clinical trial. A total of around 35 samples underwent TCR sequencing: around 13 from persistent and roughly 20 from newly diagnosed Graves' disease patients.

General conclusions and limits of the study: Persistent patients shared more public clonotypes among themselves (2,741) than newly diagnosed patients did (about 1,000). The study examined only peripheral blood because the primary lesion, thyroid tissue, could not be accessed. Only the TCR beta chain was sequenced and analyzed. Compared with newly diagnosed patients, patients with persistent Graves' disease had lower TCR Shannon entropy and fewer highly expanded clones, which suggests clonal expansion. The small sample size was acknowledged by the authors as a limitation that may reduce accuracy. Persistent disease showed preferential use of TRBV28, TRBJ1-2 and TRBJ2-5, whereas newly diagnosed disease favored TRBV20-1 and TRBJ2-1.

There are many counts of this clonotype. Its antigen remains unidentified. The input lacks base qualities; no much larger clone sits a single base away. The sample's time point, from its label and the paper: newly diagnosed GD, antithyroid drugs for less than 3 months. For both TCR sequencing and RNA sequencing, RNA was extracted from PBMCs using TRIzol. The diagnosis of Graves' disease followed American Thyroid Association guidelines. Patients for the study were recruited at an endocrinology department in Xi'an, China. From each patient, 7.5 to 10 milliliters of peripheral blood was collected into an EDTA anticoagulant tube. Ficoll Paque Plus density gradient separation was used to isolate PBMCs, and no further T cell sorting was done. An Agilent 2100 Bioanalyzer and agarose gel were used to check RNA quality, and a NanoDrop 2000 was used to measure RNA concentration. Libraries came from multiplex PCR. The instrument given in TCRdb is Illumina HiSeq 4000. iRepertoire HTBI primers and Arm-PCR amplification of CDR3 regions were used to construct TCR beta libraries. PCR products were gel purified before sequencing. Under the source paper's analysis protocol: Across samples, about 64 TRBV and roughly 15 TRBJ segments were identified and used for gene usage analysis of CDR3 amino acid clonotypes. COPE and FqMerger were used to merge filtered high-quality paired reads into contigs. BLAST was used to align contigs to IMGT TRBV, TRBD and TRBJ reference genes, with CDR3 defined following IMGT. Highly expanded clones were defined as clonotypes with a frequency above 0.1%. Shannon entropy served as the measure of repertoire diversity, while the Gini coefficient captured V-J evenness. Public clonotypes were defined as clonotypes shared by more than one individual. TCRdb's own reprocessing of the public reads used fastp at Q25 and MiXCR and kept productive beta chains. When rows share a CDR3 protein, they turn into one entry using the most common DNA and genes. The V and J calls come from TCRdb's annotation, not from the publication. In all, the sample holds about 450,000 distinct CDR3 sequences, and over 15% of those were seen once. The ten biggest clones cover around 10% of the sample.

V is clipped by 2 bases and J by 3 bases, and the sequence between their germline boundaries is 7 bases long. CDR1 and CDR2 are drawn from the germline V gene (reference sequence): SEHNR, FQNEAQ. Inclusive of the bounding cysteine and phenylalanine, the CDR3 is 13 residues long. Just the 39-base CDR3 DNA is kept, in frame starting at base 1. In addition, the sample was reused for a study of T cells in Graves' hyperthyroidism and ophthalmopathy. As described in the second report: Stable Graves' hyperthyroidism was defined as no progression to ophthalmopathy during 18 months of follow-up. The hyperthyroidism patients were between 18 and 65 years old and newly diagnosed, with a disease duration of less than 2 months. Any patient with an uncontrolled infection, another autoimmune disease, pregnancy or lactation was excluded. Diagnoses relied on clinical symptoms, serum thyroxine and TRAb, thyroid ultrasound and orbital computed tomography. A first-round RT-PCR of the TCR CDR3 used the HTBI primer set with the Qiagen OneStep RT-PCR kit. Most expanded thyroid clonotypes (frequency above 0.001) were also detected in blood, suggesting blood repertoires may reflect thyroid immune responses. A 13 V-J signature model separated ophthalmopathy from stable hyperthyroidism, with about 90% sensitivity and about 81% specificity in cross-validation and 80%/75% in testing. During validation, the model predicted progression to ophthalmopathy a median of about 6.3 months ahead of onset, with approximately 71% sensitivity and under 85% specificity. To identify TCR V-J signatures that set the groups apart, the researchers used a discovery cohort of 100 patients, made up of under 45 with Graves' ophthalmopathy and approximately 57 with stable Graves' hyperthyroidism. Whether ophthalmopathy could be predicted prospectively was tested in an independent validation cohort made up of under 20 hyperthyroidism patients plus 17 patients who later progressed to ophthalmopathy. The approximately 97 discovery patients were randomly divided into training and test sets at a 7:3 ratio. In addition, the study compared T-cell repertoires in thyroid tissue and in blood from over 5 Graves' hyperthyroidism patients. After sampling, hyperthyroidism patients received methimazole starting at 30 mg daily, and ophthalmopathy patients received high-dose intravenous methylprednisolone. The libraries were constructed in a second round of multiplex PCR and then size-selected and purified. Paired-end sequencing of the libraries was performed with 100 bp reads on an Illumina HiSeq2000. SOAPnuke was used to process the raw data, throwing out any read that contained adapters or uncalled bases, had a mean Phred below 15, or lacked an exact constant-primer or identifier match. COPE v1.2.5 was used to merge the high-quality paired reads, and each unique nucleotide sequence was defined as a clonotype. MiTCR v1.1 was used to align the clonotypes against IMGT TRBV, TRBD and TRBJ reference segments. The analysis included only V-J combinations with a frequency above 0.0001, which together covered more than 99% of the repertoires. The TCS score was defined as F50 (clonal expansion) divided by E x V (chaos), with BLOSUM62-based TCRdist calculated between CDR3 peptides within each V-J. Welch's t-statistics and random forest reduced just over 500 V-J features to under 15, which were used in a naive Bayes classifier (R e1071). No statistical method was used to set the sample size in advance, and investigators knew the group allocation. The paper reports TCR Vbeta CDR3 sequencing of 140 or so peripheral blood samples: approximately 43 ophthalmopathy, fewer than 85 hyperthyroidism and around 17 progressor patients.

The chain links TRBV7-9 with TRBJ1-1; the D gene is unclear. The sequencing here drew on peripheral blood mononuclear cells (PBMCs), taken at new diagnosis, from a patient treated with antithyroid drugs. The sequence derives from a woman aged 25-40 years with Graves disease. Donor details come from another sample of the same person, matched by shared clones. This receptor has the CDR3 CASSLRVDTEAFF. DNA sequence: TGTGCCAGCAGCTTAAGGGTGGACACTGAAGCTTTCTTT.